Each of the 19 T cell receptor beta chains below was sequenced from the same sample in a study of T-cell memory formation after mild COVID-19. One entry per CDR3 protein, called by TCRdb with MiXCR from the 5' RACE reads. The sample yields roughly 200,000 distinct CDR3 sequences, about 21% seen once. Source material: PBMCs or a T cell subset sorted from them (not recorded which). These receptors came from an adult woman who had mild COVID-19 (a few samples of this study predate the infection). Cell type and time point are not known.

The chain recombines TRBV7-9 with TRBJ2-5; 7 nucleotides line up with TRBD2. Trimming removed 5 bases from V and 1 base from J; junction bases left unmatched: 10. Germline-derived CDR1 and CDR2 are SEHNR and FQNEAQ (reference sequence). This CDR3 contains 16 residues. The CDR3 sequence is CASSRPGGRVQETQYF. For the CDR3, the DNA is TGTGCCAGCAGCCGCCCCGGGGGGAGGGTCCAAGAGACCCAGTACTTC.

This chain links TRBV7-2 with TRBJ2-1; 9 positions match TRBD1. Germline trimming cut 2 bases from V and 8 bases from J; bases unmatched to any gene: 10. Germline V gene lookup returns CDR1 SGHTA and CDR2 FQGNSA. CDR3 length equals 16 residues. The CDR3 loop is CASSLIGTGPWDEQFF. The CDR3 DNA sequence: TGTGCCAGCAGCTTAATCGGGACAGGGCCTTGGGATGAGCAGTTCTTC. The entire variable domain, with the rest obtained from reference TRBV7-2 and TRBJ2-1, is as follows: GAGVSQSPSNKVTEKGKDVELRCDPISGHTALYWYRQSLGQGLEFLIYFQGNSAPDKSGLPSDRFSAERTGGSVSTLTIQRTQQEDSAVYLCASSLIGTGPWDEQFFGPGTRLTVL.

This chain's CDR3 is CASRFGGSEQFF. The CDR3 coding sequence is TGTGCCAGTAGGTTCGGGGGCAGTGAGCAGTTCTTC. This sequence joins TRBV19 and TRBJ2-1; TRBD1 or TRBD2 may be the D gene (6 bases each). CDR1 LNHDA and CDR2 SQIVND come from the germline V gene (reference sequence). CDR3 size: 12 residues. V lost 6 bases to trimming and J lost 9 bases, with 12 bases between them.

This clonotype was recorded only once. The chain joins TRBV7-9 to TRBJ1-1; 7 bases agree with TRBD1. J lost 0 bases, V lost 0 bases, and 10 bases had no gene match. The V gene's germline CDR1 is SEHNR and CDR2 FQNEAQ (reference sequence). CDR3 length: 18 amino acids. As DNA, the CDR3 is TGTGCCAGCAGCTTAGCGTACAGGACAGGCCTCGTGAACACTGAAGCTTTCTTT. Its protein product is CASSLAYRTGLVNTEAFF.

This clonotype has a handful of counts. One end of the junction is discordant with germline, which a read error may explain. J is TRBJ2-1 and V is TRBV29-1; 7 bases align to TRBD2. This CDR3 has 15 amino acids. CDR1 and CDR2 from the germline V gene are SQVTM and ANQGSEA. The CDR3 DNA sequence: TGCTGCGTTCGAGACAGCGGGGAGGATACGGGAGGGCAGTTCTTC. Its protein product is CCVRDSGEDTGGQFF.

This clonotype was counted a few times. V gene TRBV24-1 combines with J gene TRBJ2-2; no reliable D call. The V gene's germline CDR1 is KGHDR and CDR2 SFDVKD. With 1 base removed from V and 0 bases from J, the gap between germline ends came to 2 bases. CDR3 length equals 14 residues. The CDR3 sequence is CATSDFTNTGELFF. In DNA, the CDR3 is TGTGCCACCAGTGATTTTACGAACACCGGGGAGCTGTTTTTT.

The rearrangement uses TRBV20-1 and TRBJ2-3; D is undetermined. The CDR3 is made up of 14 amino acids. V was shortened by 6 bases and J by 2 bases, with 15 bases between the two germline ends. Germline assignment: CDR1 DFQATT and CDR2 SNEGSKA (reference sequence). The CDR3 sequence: CSANLDRNTDTQYF. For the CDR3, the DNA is TGCAGTGCGAACTTGGACCGAAACACAGATACGCAGTATTTT.

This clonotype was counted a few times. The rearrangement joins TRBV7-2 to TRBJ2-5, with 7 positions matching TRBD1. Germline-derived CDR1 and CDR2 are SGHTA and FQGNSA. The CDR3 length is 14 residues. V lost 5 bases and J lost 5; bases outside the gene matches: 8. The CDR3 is CASSRATGRETQYF. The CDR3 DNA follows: TGTGCCAGCAGCCGCGCGACAGGGCGGGAGACCCAGTACTTC.

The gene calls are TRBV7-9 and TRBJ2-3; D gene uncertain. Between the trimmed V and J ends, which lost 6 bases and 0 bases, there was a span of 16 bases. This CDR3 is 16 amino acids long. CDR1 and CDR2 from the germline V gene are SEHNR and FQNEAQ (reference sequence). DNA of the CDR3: TGTGCCAGCAGTTCACCGACCGCGCCAAGCACAGATACGCAGTATTTT. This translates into CASSSPTAPSTDTQYF.

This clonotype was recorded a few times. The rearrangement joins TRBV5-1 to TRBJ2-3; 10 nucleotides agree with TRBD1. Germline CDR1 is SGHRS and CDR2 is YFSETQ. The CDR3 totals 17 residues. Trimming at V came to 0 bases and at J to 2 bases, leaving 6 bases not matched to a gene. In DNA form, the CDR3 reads TGCGCCAGCAGCTTGGGATACGGGACAGGGGCCACAGATACGCAGTATTTT. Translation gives CASSLGYGTGATDTQYF.

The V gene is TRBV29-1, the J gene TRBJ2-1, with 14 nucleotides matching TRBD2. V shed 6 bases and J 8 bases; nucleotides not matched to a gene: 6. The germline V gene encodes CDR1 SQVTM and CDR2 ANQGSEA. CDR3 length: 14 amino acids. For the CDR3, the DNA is TGCAGCGTCGAGGGACTAGCGGGAGTCTATGAGCAGTTCTTC. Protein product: CSVEGLAGVYEQFF.

CDR3 sequence: CASSAKGLALSTDTQYF. CDR3 in DNA: TGTGCCAGCAGCGCAAAAGGACTAGCCCTCAGCACAGATACGCAGTATTTT. V gene TRBV7-2 combines with J gene TRBJ2-3, with 8 bases identical to TRBD2. This CDR3 contains 17 residues. Germline values: CDR1 SGHTA, CDR2 FQGNSA. Trimming took 5 bases from V and 0 from J; bases not matched to a gene: 10.

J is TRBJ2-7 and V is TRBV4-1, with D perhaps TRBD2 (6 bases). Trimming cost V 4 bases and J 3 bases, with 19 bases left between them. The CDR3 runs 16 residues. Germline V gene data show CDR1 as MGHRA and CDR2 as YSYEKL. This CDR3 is CASSRKGQGGDYEQYF. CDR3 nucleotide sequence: TGCGCCAGCAGCCGAAAGGGGCAGGGAGGAGACTACGAGCAGTACTTC.

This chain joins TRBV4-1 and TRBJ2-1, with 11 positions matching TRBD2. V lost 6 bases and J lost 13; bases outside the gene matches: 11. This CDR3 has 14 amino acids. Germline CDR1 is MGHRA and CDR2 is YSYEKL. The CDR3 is CASRQTSGKSPQFF. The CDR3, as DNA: TGCGCCAGCAGGCAGACTAGCGGGAAATCTCCACAGTTCTTC.

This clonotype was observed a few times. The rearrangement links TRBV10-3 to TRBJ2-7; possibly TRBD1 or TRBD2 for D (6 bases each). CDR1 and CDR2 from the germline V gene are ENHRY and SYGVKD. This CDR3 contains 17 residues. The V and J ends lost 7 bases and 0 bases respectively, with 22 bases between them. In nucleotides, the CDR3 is TGTGCCATCACCCCAGGGGAACTAGCCGCTATCTCCTACGAGCAGTACTTC. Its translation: CAITPGELAAISYEQYF.

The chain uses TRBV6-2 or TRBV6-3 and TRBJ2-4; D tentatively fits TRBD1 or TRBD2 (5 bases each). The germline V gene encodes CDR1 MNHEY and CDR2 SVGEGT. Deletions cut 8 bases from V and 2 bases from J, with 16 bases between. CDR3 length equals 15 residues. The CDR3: CASGTGTWPKNIQYF. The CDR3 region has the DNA TGTGCCAGCGGAACGGGGACCTGGCCCAAAAACATTCAGTACTTC.

CDR3 region: CASSTQTGLYEQYF. The CDR3 DNA reads TGTGCCAGCAGCACCCAGACAGGCCTTTACGAGCAGTACTTC. This sequence joins TRBV5-8 and TRBJ2-7; tentatively, D is TRBD1 (6 bases). This CDR3 is built from 14 residues. V was clipped by 4 bases and J by 4 bases, with 15 bases between them. Germline V gene lookup returns CDR1 SGHTS and CDR2 YDEGEE.

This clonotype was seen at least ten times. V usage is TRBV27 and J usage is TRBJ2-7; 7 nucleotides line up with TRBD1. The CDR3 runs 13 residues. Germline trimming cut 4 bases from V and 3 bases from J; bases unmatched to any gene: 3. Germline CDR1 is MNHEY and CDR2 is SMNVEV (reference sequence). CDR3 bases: TGTGCCAGCAGTTCTGGACAGGACTACGAGCAGTACTTC. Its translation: CASSSGQDYEQYF.

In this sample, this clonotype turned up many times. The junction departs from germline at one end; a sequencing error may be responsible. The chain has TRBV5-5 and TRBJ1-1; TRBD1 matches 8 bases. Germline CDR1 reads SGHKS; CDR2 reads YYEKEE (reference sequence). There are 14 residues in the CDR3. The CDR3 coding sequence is TGTGCCAGCAGTTTGGACAGGGTGAACACTGAAGCTTTCTTT. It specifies CASSLDRVNTEAFF.